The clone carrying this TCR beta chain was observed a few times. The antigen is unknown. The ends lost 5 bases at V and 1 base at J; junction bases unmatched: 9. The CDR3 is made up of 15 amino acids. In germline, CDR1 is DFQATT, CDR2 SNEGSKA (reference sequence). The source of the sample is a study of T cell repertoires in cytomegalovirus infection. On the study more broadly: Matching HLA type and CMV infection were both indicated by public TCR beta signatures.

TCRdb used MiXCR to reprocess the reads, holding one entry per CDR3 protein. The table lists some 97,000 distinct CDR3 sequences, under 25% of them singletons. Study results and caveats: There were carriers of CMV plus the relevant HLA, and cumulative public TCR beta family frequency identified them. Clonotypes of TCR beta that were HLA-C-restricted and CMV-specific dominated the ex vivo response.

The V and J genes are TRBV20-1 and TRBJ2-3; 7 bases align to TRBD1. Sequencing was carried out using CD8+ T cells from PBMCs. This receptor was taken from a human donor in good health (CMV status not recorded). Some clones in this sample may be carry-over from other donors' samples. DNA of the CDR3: TGCAGTGCTGCCCGACAGGGAATTGGCACAGATACGCAGTATTTT. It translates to CSAARQGIGTDTQYF.